The rows below give T cell receptor beta chains drawn from one sample of a study of control samples from healthy donors and cancer patients. Libraries were prepared by immunoSEQ multiplex PCR; TCRdb keeps only in-frame clonotypes and omits some of them. The sample shows some 150,000 clones, 85% to 95% of them seen only once. The sequencing input was blood. These receptors all come from a woman in her fifties or sixties in good health. CDR3s include the opening cysteine and the closing phenylalanine or tryptophan. D genes are given only for firm matches. Expanded clones get a size class; other rows say once, few or many, or leave the size out.

v_call	j_call	d_call	clone_size	cdr3_nt	cdr3_aa
TRBV3-1/TRBV3-2	TRBJ1-1	NA	NA	TGTGCCAGCAGCCAAGAGGGTCAGGGGTGGGCTGAAGCTTTCTTT	CASSQEGQGWAEAFF
TRBV7-9	TRBJ1-4	NA	NA	TGTGCCAGCAGCTTTGGTTCGCTTAATGAAAAACTGTTTTTT	CASSFGSLNEKLFF
TRBV11-3	TRBJ2-7	NA	NA	TGTGCCAGCAGCTTAGCTGGAGCCTACGAGCAGTACTTC	CASSLAGAYEQYF
TRBV7-9	TRBJ1-1	NA	NA	TGTGCCAGCAGCGAATACAGGGAAAACACTGAAGCTTTCTTT	CASSEYRENTEAFF
TRBV29-1	TRBJ1-1	TRBD1	NA	TGCAGCGCCAAACGAACAGGGGGACACACTGAAGCTTTCTTT	CSAKRTGGHTEAFF
TRBV7-9	TRBJ1-5	NA	NA	TGTGCCAGCAGCTTAGATGGTCAGCCCCAGCATTTT	CASSLDGQPQHF
TRBV12-3/TRBV12-4	TRBJ1-5	NA	NA	TGTGCCAGCAGTTCAGGGGATCAGCCCCAGCATTTT	CASSSGDQPQHF
TRBV11-2	TRBJ1-2	NA	few	TGTGCCAGCAGCGATGTTCAGGGGAACTATGGCTACACCTTC	CASSDVQGNYGYTF
TRBV6-4	TRBJ2-6	NA	NA	TGTGCCAGCAACGACTCTTGGGTACCGCACGTCTCTGGGGCCAACGTCCTGACTTTC	CASNDSWVPHVSGANVLTF
TRBV21-1	TRBJ2-7	NA	NA	TGTGCCAGCAGCAAAGGGGGACAGGCCGACTGTTGTCACGAGCAGTACTTC	CASSKGGQADCCHEQYF
TRBV6-5	TRBJ2-2	NA	NA	TGTGCCAGCCGAAAGGGCTTTACCGGGGAGCTGTTTTTT	CASRKGFTGELFF
TRBV3-1/TRBV3-2	TRBJ1-2	TRBD1	NA	TGTGCCAGCAGCCCTAGGGACAGACCCTATGGCTACACCTTC	CASSPRDRPYGYTF
TRBV15	TRBJ1-4	NA	NA	TGTGCCACCAGCAGGGACACAGTGGGTAATGAAAAACTGTTTTTT	CATSRDTVGNEKLFF
TRBV2	TRBJ1-2	NA	NA	TGTGCCAGCAGTGAATACGCAGTCCGGTATGGCTACACCTTC	CASSEYAVRYGYTF
TRBV27	TRBJ1-4	TRBD1	NA	TGTGCCAGCAGTTCCATAACAGGGGGGAATGAAAAACTGTTTTTT	CASSSITGGNEKLFF
TRBV18	TRBJ1-4	NA	NA	TGTGCCAGCTCAACCTCCAGAACAGCTAATGAAAAACTGTTTTTT	CASSTSRTANEKLFF
TRBV6-5	TRBJ2-3	NA	NA	TGTGCCAGCAGGCAGACTCACCCTAGCACAGATACGCAGTATTTT	CASRQTHPSTDTQYF
TRBV6-6	TRBJ1-2	TRBD1	NA	TGTGCCAGCAGGGACAGGGTAGGGAATGGCTACACCTTC	CASRDRVGNGYTF
TRBV6-4	TRBJ1-2	NA	NA	TGTGCCATACAAAAGGGCTACACCTTC	CAIQKGYTF
TRBV6-2/TRBV6-3	TRBJ2-7	NA	NA	TGTGCCAGCAGTTACAACAGGAACTCCTACGAGCAGTACTTC	CASSYNRNSYEQYF
TRBV6-5	TRBJ2-7	NA	NA	TGTGCCAGCAGCTTGGGCAAGTCCTACGAGCAGTACTTC	CASSLGKSYEQYF
TRBV6-7	TRBJ2-3	NA	NA	TGTGCCAGCAGTCCCTACTGGAGGGGGGGAGGAGATACGCAGTATTTT	CASSPYWRGGGDTQYF
TRBV6-1	TRBJ2-1	TRBD2	NA	TGTGCCAGCAGTGAAGAAGCGGGGGGCTACAATGAGCAGTTCTTC	CASSEEAGGYNEQFF
TRBV27	TRBJ1-3	NA	NA	TGTGCCAGCAGTTTGGGGGGGACATCAGACACCATATATTTT	CASSLGGTSDTIYF
TRBV5-1	TRBJ1-1	NA	NA	TGCGCCAGCAGCTTGGCCATGGGGGACACTGAAGCTTTCTTT	CASSLAMGDTEAFF
TRBV4-3	TRBJ1-1	NA	NA	TGCGCCAGCAGCCAAGAAGGGTCGTACACTGAAGCTTTCTTT	CASSQEGSYTEAFF
TRBV6-5	TRBJ2-1	NA	NA	TGTGCCAGCAGTTCCCCCCCTTCCTACAATGAGCAGTTCTTC	CASSSPPSYNEQFF
TRBV19	TRBJ1-5	TRBD1	NA	TGTGCCAGCTCGGATGGACAGGGGGCTTGGCAGCCCCAGCATTTT	CASSDGQGAWQPQHF
TRBV4-1	TRBJ1-6	TRBD1	NA	TGCGCCAGCAGCCAATATCCGGGACAGGGAACTTCACCCCTCCACTTT	CASSQYPGQGTSPLHF
TRBV19	TRBJ1-1	NA	NA	TGTGCCAGTAGTTTATGGACAATTTCAAAGCCTGAAGCTTTCTTT	CASSLWTISKPEAFF
TRBV2	TRBJ2-7	NA	NA	TGTGCCAGCACCCAGGGCAGGGGTGACTCCTACGAGCAGTACTTC	CASTQGRGDSYEQYF
TRBV7-2	TRBJ1-6	TRBD1	NA	TGTGCCAGCAGCCCCCGACAGGGGGCCTATAATTCACCCCTCCACTTT	CASSPRQGAYNSPLHF
TRBV9	TRBJ2-5	NA	NA	TGTGCCAGCAGCGTAGCAGTTCAAGAGACCCAGTACTTC	CASSVAVQETQYF
TRBV9	TRBJ1-1	NA	NA	TGTGCCAGCAGCGTACAAGGTTCGGACACTGAAGCTTTCTTT	CASSVQGSDTEAFF
TRBV2	TRBJ2-7	NA	NA	TGTGCCAGCAGTGAAGGGGGCGGCCGACTCGAGCAGTACTTC	CASSEGGGRLEQYF
TRBV19	TRBJ1-2	TRBD1	NA	TGTGCCAGTAGGGTACAGGGGACTAACTATGGCTACACCTTC	CASRVQGTNYGYTF
TRBV27	TRBJ2-3	NA	NA	TGTGCCGGCAGTTCGACCTCAGATACGCAGTATTTT	CAGSSTSDTQYF
TRBV5-1	TRBJ1-3	NA	NA	TGCGCCAGCAGGTGGATCGGATCCTTCTCTCTGGGAAACACCATATATTTT	CASRWIGSFSLGNTIYF
TRBV5-6	TRBJ1-6	NA	NA	TGTGCCAGCAGCAACGACCCCCTCGGTTATTCACCCCTCCACTTT	CASSNDPLGYSPLHF
TRBV12-3/TRBV12-4	TRBJ1-1	NA	once	TGTGCCAGCAGTCCCCTCAGAGGCACTGAAGCTTTCTTT	CASSPLRGTEAFF
TRBV19	TRBJ1-4	TRBD1	NA	TGTGCCAGTAGTCCGACAGGGGGGTCGAGGGAAAAACTGTTTTTT	CASSPTGGSREKLFF
TRBV5-1	TRBJ2-4	NA	NA	TGCGCCAGCAGCTTGCCAGGGGCGGAAAACATTCAGTACTTC	CASSLPGAENIQYF
TRBV7-9	TRBJ1-1	NA	NA	TGTGCCAGCAGCTTAACAGGAGCTTCGAACACTGAAGCTTTCTTT	CASSLTGASNTEAFF
TRBV19	TRBJ1-1	NA	NA	TGTGCCAGTAGTTTCAGGGAACCGGGGAGCACTGAAGCTTTCTTT	CASSFREPGSTEAFF
TRBV3-1/TRBV3-2	TRBJ1-2	NA	once	TGTGCCAGCAGCCGGCCCACAAGTAACTATGGCTACACCTTC	CASSRPTSNYGYTF
TRBV5-5	TRBJ1-2	NA	once	TGTGCCAGCAGCTTGTTGCAGGGAGGATATGGCTACACCTTC	CASSLLQGGYGYTF
TRBV7-3	TRBJ2-2	NA	once	TGTGCCAGCAGTAGACAGCCAGGCGGGGAGCTGTTTTTT	CASSRQPGGELFF
TRBV11-2	TRBJ2-1	TRBD1	NA	TGTGCCAGCAGCTTCAGGGGGCAAGTTGAGCAGTTCTTC	CASSFRGQVEQFF
TRBV30	TRBJ1-4	TRBD1	NA	TGTGCCTGGAGGGATACAGGGGTTGATGAAAAACTGTTTTTT	CAWRDTGVDEKLFF
TRBV2	TRBJ1-4	TRBD1	NA	TGTGCCAGCAGGGATTACAGGGGAGGTGAAAAACTGTTTTTT	CASRDYRGGEKLFF
TRBV2	TRBJ2-2	NA	NA	TGTGCCAGCAGTGTGGGGACAACGAACACCGGGGAGCTGTTTTTT	CASSVGTTNTGELFF
TRBV30	TRBJ1-2	NA	NA	TGTGCCTGGAGGCCAGTTCTTGGCTACACCTTC	CAWRPVLGYTF
TRBV5-1	TRBJ1-4	NA	few	TGCGCCAGCAGCTGGTCCCCCGGTGAAAAACTGTTTTTT	CASSWSPGEKLFF
TRBV29-1	TRBJ1-2	NA	once	TGCAGCGTTGGTCGTGGGTTTTATGGCTACACCTTC	CSVGRGFYGYTF
TRBV18	TRBJ1-4	TRBD1	NA	TGTGCCAGCTCCCGGGACAGCCCTAGAGAAAAACTGTTTTTT	CASSRDSPREKLFF
TRBV7-2	TRBJ1-2	TRBD1	once	TGTGCCAGCAGCCTTAGGAGACAGGGAGAAAGTAACTATGGCTACACCTTC	CASSLRRQGESNYGYTF